What follows are 29 T cell receptor beta chains derived from one specimen sequenced in a study of blood T cell repertoires in COVID-19. Some clones are missing from TCRdb's copy, which holds only in-frame ones; the method was immunoSEQ multiplex PCR. The sample contains approximately 150,000 clones, roughly 84% of which appear only once. Source material: peripheral blood. These receptors were taken from a man aged 25-45 years with COVID-19, enrolled during active disease.

The CDR3 DNA is TGTGCCATCAGTGAGTCTACCAGGAACACTGAAGCTTTCTTT. Protein product: CAISESTRNTEAFF. The chain uses TRBV10-3 and TRBJ1-1; unclear D gene. The germline gives CDR1 ENHRY, CDR2 SYGVKD. CDR3 length: 14 residues. Trimming took 0 bases from V and 1 from J, leaving 6 bases between them.

The V and J genes are TRBV19 and TRBJ2-7; D perhaps matches TRBD2 (6 bases). The CDR3 totals 13 residues. V was pared by 5 bases and J by 7 bases, with 15 bases between. Germline CDR1 reads LNHDA; CDR2 reads SQIVND (reference sequence). This CDR3 reads CASSGDSQGEQYF. DNA for the CDR3: TGTGCCAGTAGTGGGGACTCTCAGGGAGAGCAGTACTTC.

The chain is built from TRBV11-1 and TRBJ2-1; 7 positions match TRBD2. J was trimmed by 8 bases and V by 3 bases; bases with no gene match: 10. CDR1 SGHAT and CDR2 FQDESV come from the germline V gene (reference sequence). The CDR3 contains 15 residues. Here the CDR3 DNA reads TGTGCCAGCAGCTTTCTTGCGGGAGTTGTCGATGAGCAGTTCTTC. Amino acids: CASSFLAGVVDEQFF.

The rearrangement links TRBV18 to TRBJ1-1; 7 bases fit TRBD1. Germline V lookup: CDR1 KGHSH, CDR2 LQKENI. The V and J ends lost 4 bases and 1 base, in that order; junction bases with no gene match: 3. This CDR3 is 14 amino acids long. CDR3 bases: TGTGCCAGCTCACAAGGGGGCTCGAACACTGAAGCTTTCTTT. Its translation is CASSQGGSNTEAFF.

J is TRBJ2-3 and V is TRBV29-1; D is unclear. Germline CDR1 SQVTM, CDR2 ANQGSEA. This CDR3 is built from 13 residues. V lost 4 bases to trimming and J lost 2 bases, with 10 bases between them. The CDR3 region has the DNA TGCAGCGTTGTAGACTTATACACAGATACGCAGTATTTT. Protein product: CSVVDLYTDTQYF.

A single count supports this clone. The V gene is TRBV6-5, the J gene TRBJ1-1, with 10 bases identical to TRBD1. The CDR3 loop spans 14 amino acids. Trimming cost V 7 bases and J 10 bases; bases outside gene matches: 12. Germline V gene sequence: CDR1 MNHEY, CDR2 SVGAGI. The CDR3 DNA sequence: TGTGCCAGCAAATGGACAGGGGGGGTTGATGCAGCTTTCTTT. Its protein is CASKWTGGVDAAFF.

This chain uses TRBV21-1 with TRBJ2-7; the tabulated D call, TRBD1, remains unverified against the DNA. TRBV21-1 is annotated as a pseudogene. The CDR3 runs 11 residues. The CDR3 loop reads CAKHRAYEQYF. The CDR3 nucleotides read TGTGCCAAGCACAGGGCATACGAGCAGTACTTC.

The chain couples TRBV6-5 to TRBJ2-3, with TRBD1 matching 7 bases. From germline, CDR1 is MNHEY and CDR2 SVGAGI. V was pared by 6 bases and J by 6 bases, with 9 bases of the junction left unmatched. The length of the CDR3 is 14 residues. CDR3 region: CASSITTGKDTQYF. CDR3 in DNA: TGTGCCAGCAGCATCACGACAGGGAAGGATACGCAGTATTTT.

The chain carries TRBV19 and TRBJ1-5, with D perhaps TRBD1 (6 bases). The germline V and J ends were trimmed by 5 bases and 3 bases, with 20 bases remaining between them. Germline V gene sequence: CDR1 LNHDA, CDR2 SQIVND (reference sequence). The CDR3 sequence is 17 residues long. The CDR3 nucleotides are TGTGCCAGTAGTTGGCCCCGGACAGAATACCCCAATCAGCCCCAGCATTTT. This encodes CASSWPRTEYPNQPQHF.

The chain uses TRBV4-3 and TRBJ2-1; D might be TRBD1 (6 bases). Trimming cost V 0 bases and J 9 bases, with 15 bases left between them. This CDR3 comprises 15 residues. Per germline, CDR1 LGHNA and CDR2 YSLEER. CDR3 bases: TGCGCCAGCAGCCAAGATCAGCCTCCCAGGGGTGAGCAGTTCTTC. This encodes CASSQDQPPRGEQFF.

This clone was detected only a few times. Other nucleotide sequences from this sample produce the same CDR3. The chain joins TRBV28 to TRBJ2-7, with D perhaps TRBD1 (5 bases). The germline V and J ends were trimmed by 4 bases and 7 bases, with 11 bases remaining between them. Germline CDR1 MDHEN, CDR2 SYDVKM. The CDR3 covers 12 residues. CDR3 nucleotide sequence: TGTGCCAGCAGTTCTGTACAGGTTGAGCAGTACTTC. Protein sequence: CASSSVQVEQYF.

This chain uses TRBV3-1 (or the pseudogene TRBV3-2) with TRBJ1-4; no definite D call. Germline V gene sequence: CDR1 LGHDT, CDR2 YNNKEL (reference sequence). Trimming removed 4 bases at V and 4 bases at J, with 4 bases between. The CDR3 runs to 12 residues. CDR3 DNA: TGTGCCAGCAGCCCTATTAATGAAAAACTGTTTTTT. Protein product: CASSPINEKLFF.

V and J are TRBV9 and TRBJ2-3; 7 nucleotides match TRBD2. Germline V gene data show CDR1 as SGDLS and CDR2 as YYNGEE. Losses at the gene ends were 1 base for V and 2 bases for J; bases not matched to a gene: 4. The CDR3 consists of 15 residues. CDR3 in amino acids: CASSVSGIHTDTQYF. The CDR3 DNA sequence: TGTGCCAGCAGCGTAAGCGGGATCCACACAGATACGCAGTATTTT.

The gene calls are TRBV6-5 and TRBJ1-6, with 9 bases lining up with TRBD1. The ends lost 5 bases at V and 9 bases at J; junction bases unmatched: 5. CDR1 and CDR2 (germline): MNHEY, SVGAGI. The CDR3 spans 14 residues. In DNA form, the CDR3 reads TGTGCCAGCAGTCTGGACAGGGGCGGTTCACCCCTCCACTTT. The encoded protein is CASSLDRGGSPLHF.

The rearrangement links TRBV12-3 or TRBV12-4 to TRBJ2-3, with 7 bases that match TRBD1. The CDR3 loop spans 13 amino acids. The ends lost 2 bases at V and 15 bases at J; junction bases unmatched: 11. The CDR3 DNA reads as TGTGCCAGCAGTTTATCGACAGGGATCTTAATCTATTTT. Amino acids: CASSLSTGILIYF.

The J gene is TRBJ2-7, the V gene TRBV6-6, with 10 bases that match TRBD1. With 7 bases clipped from V and 10 bases from J, the junction kept 13 bases outside the gene matches. Germline CDR1 and CDR2: MNHNY and SVGAGI (reference sequence). The length of the CDR3 is 14 residues. CDR3: CASTNSGGQGPQYF. DNA for the CDR3: TGTGCCAGCACTAACTCGGGGGGACAGGGGCCCCAGTACTTC.

Comments on this clone: Other nucleotide sequences in the sample specify the same CDR3. The genes are TRBV4-1 and TRBJ1-2, with a tentative D call TRBD1 (6 bases). V was shortened by 2 bases and J by 3 bases, with 10 bases between the two germline ends. CDR1 is MGHRA, CDR2 YSYEKL, per germline. This CDR3 spans 14 amino acids. CDR3 sequence reads: CASSQPTGDYGYTF. The CDR3 DNA follows: TGCGCCAGCAGCCAACCGACAGGAGACTATGGCTACACCTTC.

This chain connects TRBV11-2 to TRBJ2-7; TRBD1 aligns across 7 bases. The CDR3 extends over 13 amino acids. V dropped 3 bases and J dropped 1; count of bases not matched to a gene: 0. Looked up from germline, CDR1 is SGHAT and CDR2 is FQNNGV. The CDR3 is CASSLDRSYEQYF. The DNA of the CDR3 is TGTGCCAGCAGCTTGGACAGGTCCTACGAGCAGTACTTC.

The table lists this clone with a count of one. This chain links TRBV5-5 with TRBJ1-2; D not resolved. CDR1 is SGHKS, CDR2 YYEKEE, per germline (reference sequence). V was pared by 4 bases and J by 4 bases, with 14 bases between. The CDR3 contains 14 residues. The CDR3 bases are TGTGCCAGCAGCCCTCCTAGCACCCCCTATGGCTACACCTTC. This codes for CASSPPSTPYGYTF.

This chain connects TRBV4-2 to TRBJ2-7, with 11 bases lining up with TRBD1. This CDR3 is 16 amino acids long. Germline V gene data show CDR1 as LGHNA and CDR2 as YNFKEQ. The V gene end was trimmed by 0 bases and the J gene end by 4 bases; junction bases not matched to a gene: 5. DNA for the CDR3: TGTGCCAGCAGCCAAGAAGCCGGGACAGGGGGTTACGAGCAGTACTTC. Amino acid sequence: CASSQEAGTGGYEQYF.

A single count supports this clone. The V call is TRBV27, the J call TRBJ2-7; a possible D gene is TRBD1 (5 bases). Germline-derived CDR1 and CDR2 are MNHEY and SMNVEV (reference sequence). Trimming cost V 6 bases and J 6 bases, with 9 bases left between them. This CDR3 spans 11 amino acids. CDR3 DNA: TGTGCCAGCAGGACAGCGATCGAGCAGTACTTC. The encoded protein is CASRTAIEQYF.

CDR3 sequence: CASSAAGLASSYNEQFF. CDR3 DNA: TGTGCCAGCAGCGCCGCGGGACTAGCAAGCTCCTACAATGAGCAGTTCTTC. The chain couples TRBV9 to TRBJ2-1; TRBD2 agrees at 9 bases. This CDR3 comprises 17 residues. The junction had 7 bases not matched to a gene; V was cut back by 3 bases and J by 0 bases. Germline values: CDR1 SGDLS, CDR2 YYNGEE.

This clone was detected only once. J is TRBJ1-1 and V is TRBV19; a weak D match, TRBD1 (6 bases). Trimming cost V 7 bases and J 5 bases, with 17 bases left between them. Germline V gives CDR1 LNHDA, CDR2 SQIVND (reference sequence). This CDR3 has 14 amino acids. In DNA, the CDR3 is TGTGCCAGTAACCTCGACAGGTTGGGGACTGAAGCTTTCTTT. Its translation is CASNLDRLGTEAFF.

This clone was seen once. V gene TRBV20-1 combines with J gene TRBJ1-2, with D possibly being TRBD1 (5 bases). Germline CDR1 reads DFQATT; CDR2 reads SNEGSKA (reference sequence). V was shortened by 6 bases and J by 3 bases, with 8 bases between the two germline ends. This CDR3 contains 11 residues. The CDR3 loop reads CSASQDYGYTF. CDR3 DNA sequence: TGCAGTGCCTCACAGGACTATGGCTACACCTTC.

This clone was found once. The chain is built from TRBV6-6 and TRBJ2-1; possible D gene TRBD2, 6 bases. CDR1 and CDR2 from the germline V gene are MNHNY and SVGAGI (reference sequence). With 0 bases removed from V and 12 bases from J, the gap between germline ends came to 12 bases. The CDR3 sequence is 13 residues long. CDR3 region: CASSYSGGLLQFF. The CDR3 region has the DNA TGTGCCAGCAGTTACTCGGGGGGACTCTTGCAGTTCTTC.

At least ten counts were recorded for this clone. The chain recombines TRBV7-9 with TRBJ2-1, with D possibly matching TRBD1 (5 bases). CDR1 and CDR2 (germline): SEHNR, FQNEAQ (reference sequence). This CDR3 comprises 16 residues. Trimming left V 3 bases short and J 0 bases short, with 12 bases between. The CDR3 spells CASSFARGGSYNEQFF. The CDR3 DNA reads as TGTGCCAGCAGCTTCGCAAGGGGTGGCTCCTACAATGAGCAGTTCTTC.

The chain joins TRBV11-3 to TRBJ2-1; 12 positions match TRBD1. The CDR3 runs to 14 residues. Trimming at V came to 5 bases and at J to 8 bases, leaving 4 bases not matched to a gene. Germline V CDR1 and CDR2: SGHNT, YENEEA. CDR3 residues: CASSQGQGADEQFF. CDR3 DNA: TGTGCCAGCAGCCAGGGACAGGGGGCCGATGAGCAGTTCTTC.

J is TRBJ2-3 and V is TRBV5-1; no firm D call. The V and J ends lost 4 bases and 2 bases respectively, with 8 bases between them. The CDR3 extends over 13 amino acids. Germline assignment: CDR1 SGHRS and CDR2 YFSETQ. Here the CDR3 reads CASSPVTTDTQYF. The CDR3 region has the DNA TGCGCCAGCAGCCCAGTCACCACAGATACGCAGTATTTT.

The chain couples TRBV6-1 to TRBJ1-4, with D possibly matching TRBD1 (6 bases). Germline assignment: CDR1 MNHNS and CDR2 SASEGT. CDR3 size: 14 residues. V gave up 5 bases and J gave up 0 bases, with 7 bases separating them. This CDR3 reads CASSSGATNEKLFF. CDR3 DNA sequence: TGTGCCAGCAGTTCAGGGGCAACTAATGAAAAACTGTTTTTT.